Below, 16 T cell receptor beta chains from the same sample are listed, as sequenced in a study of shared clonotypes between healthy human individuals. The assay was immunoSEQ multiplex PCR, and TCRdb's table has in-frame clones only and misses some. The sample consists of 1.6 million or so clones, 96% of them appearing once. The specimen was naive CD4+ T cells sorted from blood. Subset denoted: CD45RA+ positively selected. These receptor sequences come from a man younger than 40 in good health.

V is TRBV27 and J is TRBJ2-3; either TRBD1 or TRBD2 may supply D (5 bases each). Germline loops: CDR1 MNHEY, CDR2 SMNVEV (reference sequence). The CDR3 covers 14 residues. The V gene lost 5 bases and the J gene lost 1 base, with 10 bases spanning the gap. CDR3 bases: TGTGCCAGCAGTCTAGGGACGCGCACAGATACGCAGTATTTT. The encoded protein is CASSLGTRTDTQYF.

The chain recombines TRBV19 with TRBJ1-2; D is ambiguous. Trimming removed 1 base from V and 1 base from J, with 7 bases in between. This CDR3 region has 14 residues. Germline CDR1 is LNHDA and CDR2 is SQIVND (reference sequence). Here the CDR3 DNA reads TGTGCCAGTAGTATAGGATCAAGTAACTATGGCTACACCTTC. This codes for CASSIGSSNYGYTF. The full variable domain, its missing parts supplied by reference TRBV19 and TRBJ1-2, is DGGITQSPKYLFRKEGQNVTLSCEQNLNHDAMYWYRQDPGQGLRLIYYSQIVNDFQKGDIAEGYSVSREKKESFPLTVTSAQKNPTAFYLCASSIGSSNYGYTFGSGTRLTVV.

This chain's CDR3 is CASSPTRLAGESTGELFF. For the CDR3, the DNA is TGCGCCAGCAGCCCCACCCGCCTAGCGGGAGAGAGCACCGGGGAGCTGTTTTTT. This rearrangement joins TRBV4-1 to TRBJ2-2; 10 positions agree with TRBD2. Germline loops: CDR1 MGHRA, CDR2 YSYEKL. The CDR3 covers 18 residues. V was pared by 4 bases and J by 4 bases, with 12 bases of the junction left unmatched.

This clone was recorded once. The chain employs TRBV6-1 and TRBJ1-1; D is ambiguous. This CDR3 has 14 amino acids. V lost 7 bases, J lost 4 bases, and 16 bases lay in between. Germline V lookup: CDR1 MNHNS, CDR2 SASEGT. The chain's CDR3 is CASKRDTLTTEAFF. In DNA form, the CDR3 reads TGTGCCAGCAAAAGGGATACGTTGACCACTGAAGCTTTCTTT.

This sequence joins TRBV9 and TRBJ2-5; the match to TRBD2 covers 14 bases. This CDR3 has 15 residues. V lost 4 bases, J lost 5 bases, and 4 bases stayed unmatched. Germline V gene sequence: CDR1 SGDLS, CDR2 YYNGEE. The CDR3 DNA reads TGTGCCAGCAGCTTGAGACTAGCGGGAGGGGAGACCCAGTACTTC. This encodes CASSLRLAGGETQYF.

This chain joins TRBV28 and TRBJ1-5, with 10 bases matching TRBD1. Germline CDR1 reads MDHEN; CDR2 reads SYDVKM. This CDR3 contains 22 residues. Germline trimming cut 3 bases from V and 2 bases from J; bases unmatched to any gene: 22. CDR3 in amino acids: CASSFLFPFADRGGSRNQPQHF. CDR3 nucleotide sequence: TGTGCCAGCAGTTTCCTATTCCCCTTCGCGGACAGGGGGGGGTCGCGCAATCAGCCCCAGCATTTT.

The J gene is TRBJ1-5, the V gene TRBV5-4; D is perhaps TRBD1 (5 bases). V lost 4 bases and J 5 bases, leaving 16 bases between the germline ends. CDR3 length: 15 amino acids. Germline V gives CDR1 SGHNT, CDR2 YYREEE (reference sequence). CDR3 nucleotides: TGTGCCAGCAGCGCGGGACCGCCCAGAGATCAGCCCCAGCATTTT. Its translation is CASSAGPPRDQPQHF.

The CDR3 DNA reads TGCGCCAGCAGCCAAGTTTCCCGAGGGGGCACCGGGGAGCTGTTTTTT. Its protein product is CASSQVSRGGTGELFF. The chain has TRBV4-3 and TRBJ2-2; TRBD1 is a possible D gene (6 bases). Trimming took off 1 base at V and 4 bases at J, with 13 bases between the two ends. The CDR3 covers 16 residues. Germline-derived CDR1 and CDR2 are LGHNA and YSLEER.

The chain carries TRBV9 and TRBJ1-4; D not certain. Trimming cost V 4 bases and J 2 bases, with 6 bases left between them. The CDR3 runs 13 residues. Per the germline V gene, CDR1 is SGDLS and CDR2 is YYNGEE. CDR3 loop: CASSNPTNEKLFF. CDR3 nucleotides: TGTGCCAGCAGCAATCCTACTAATGAAAAACTGTTTTTT.

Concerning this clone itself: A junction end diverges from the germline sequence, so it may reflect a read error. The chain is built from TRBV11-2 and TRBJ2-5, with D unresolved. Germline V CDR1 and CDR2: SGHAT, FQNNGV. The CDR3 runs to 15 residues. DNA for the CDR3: TGTGCCAGCAGCTTAGAAGGCCGACAACCCTATAACGCTCACTTC. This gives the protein CASSLEGRQPYNAHF.

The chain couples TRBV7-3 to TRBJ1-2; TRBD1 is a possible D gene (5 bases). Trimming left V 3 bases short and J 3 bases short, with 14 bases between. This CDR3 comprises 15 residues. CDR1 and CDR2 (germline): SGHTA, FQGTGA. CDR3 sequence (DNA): TGTGCCAGCAGCTTGACCGCGGGGGTTGACTATGGCTACACCTTC. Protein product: CASSLTAGVDYGYTF.

The CDR3 bases are TGTGCCAGTAGACTAGCGGGAGGTACTAGCACAGATACGCAGTATTTT. This gives the protein CASRLAGGTSTDTQYF. The V and J genes are TRBV19 and TRBJ2-3; 12 bases fit TRBD2. V shed 6 bases, J shed 0 bases, and the junction held 4 bases outside the gene matches. The CDR3 extends over 16 amino acids. In germline, CDR1 is LNHDA, CDR2 SQIVND (reference sequence).

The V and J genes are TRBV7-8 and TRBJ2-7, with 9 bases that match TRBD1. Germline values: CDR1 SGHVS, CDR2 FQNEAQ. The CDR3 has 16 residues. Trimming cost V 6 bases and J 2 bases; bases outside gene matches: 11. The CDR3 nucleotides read TGTGCCAGCAGTACATTTGGACAGGGGAATGCCTACGAGCAGTACTTC. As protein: CASSTFGQGNAYEQYF.

CDR3 sequence: CASSNLTSGRPYEQYF. DNA of the CDR3: TGTGCCAGCAGCAACTTAACTAGCGGGAGGCCCTACGAGCAGTACTTC. The chain combines TRBV21-1 with TRBJ2-7; TRBD2 is taken as the D call from the table, unchecked against the DNA. TRBV21-1 has pseudogene status. The CDR3 sequence is 16 residues long.

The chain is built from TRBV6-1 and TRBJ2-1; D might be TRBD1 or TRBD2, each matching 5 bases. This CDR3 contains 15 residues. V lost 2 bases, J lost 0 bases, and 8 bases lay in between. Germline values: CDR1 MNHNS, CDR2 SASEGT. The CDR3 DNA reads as TGTGCCAGCAGTGAATGGGGGAGCTCCTACAATGAGCAGTTCTTC. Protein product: CASSEWGSSYNEQFF.

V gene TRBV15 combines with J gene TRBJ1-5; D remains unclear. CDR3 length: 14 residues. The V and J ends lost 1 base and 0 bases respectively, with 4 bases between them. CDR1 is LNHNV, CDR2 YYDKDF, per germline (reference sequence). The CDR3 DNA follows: TGTGCCACCAGCAGAGGAGTTAGCAATCAGCCCCAGCATTTT. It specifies CATSRGVSNQPQHF. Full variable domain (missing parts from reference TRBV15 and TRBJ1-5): DAMVIQNPRYQVTQFGKPVTLSCSQTLNHNVMYWYQQKSSQAPKLLFHYYDKDFNNEADTPDNFQSRRPNTSFCFLDIRSPGLGDTAMYLCATSRGVSNQPQHFGDGTRLSIL.